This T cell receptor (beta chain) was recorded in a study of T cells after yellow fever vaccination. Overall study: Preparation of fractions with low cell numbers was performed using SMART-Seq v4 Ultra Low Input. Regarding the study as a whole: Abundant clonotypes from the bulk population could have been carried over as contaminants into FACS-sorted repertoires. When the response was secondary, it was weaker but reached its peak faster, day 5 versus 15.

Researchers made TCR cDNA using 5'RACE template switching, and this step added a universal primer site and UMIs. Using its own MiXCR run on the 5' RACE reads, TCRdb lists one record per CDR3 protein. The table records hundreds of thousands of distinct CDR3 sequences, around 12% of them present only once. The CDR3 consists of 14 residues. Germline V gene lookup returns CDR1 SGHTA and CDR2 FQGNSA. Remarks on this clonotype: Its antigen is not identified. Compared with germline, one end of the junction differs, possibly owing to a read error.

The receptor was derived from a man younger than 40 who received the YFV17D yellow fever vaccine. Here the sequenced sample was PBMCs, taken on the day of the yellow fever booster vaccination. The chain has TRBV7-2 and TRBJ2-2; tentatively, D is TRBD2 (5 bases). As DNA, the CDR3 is TGTGCCAGCAGCCTAGCTCGCACCGCCGGGGAGCTGTTTTTT. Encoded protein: CASSLARTAGELFF.